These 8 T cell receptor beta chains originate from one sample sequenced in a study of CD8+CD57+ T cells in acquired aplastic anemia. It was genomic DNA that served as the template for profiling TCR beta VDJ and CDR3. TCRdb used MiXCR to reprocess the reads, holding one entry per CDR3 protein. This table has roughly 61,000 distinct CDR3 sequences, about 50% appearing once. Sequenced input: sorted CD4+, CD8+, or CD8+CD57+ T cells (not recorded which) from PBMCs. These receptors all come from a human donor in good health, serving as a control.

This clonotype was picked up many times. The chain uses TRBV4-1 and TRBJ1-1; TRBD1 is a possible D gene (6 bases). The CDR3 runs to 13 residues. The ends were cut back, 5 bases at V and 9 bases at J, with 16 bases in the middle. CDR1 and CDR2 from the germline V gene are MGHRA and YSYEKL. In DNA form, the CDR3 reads TGCGCCAGCAGCGCGACAGGCACGGGAAAAGCTTTCTTT. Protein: CASSATGTGKAFF.

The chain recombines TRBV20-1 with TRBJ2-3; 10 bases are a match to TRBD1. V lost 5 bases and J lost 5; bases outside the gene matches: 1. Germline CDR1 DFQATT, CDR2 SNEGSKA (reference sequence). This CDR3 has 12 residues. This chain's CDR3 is CSAWTGGDTQYF. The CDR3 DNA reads TGCAGTGCTTGGACAGGGGGAGATACGCAGTATTTT.

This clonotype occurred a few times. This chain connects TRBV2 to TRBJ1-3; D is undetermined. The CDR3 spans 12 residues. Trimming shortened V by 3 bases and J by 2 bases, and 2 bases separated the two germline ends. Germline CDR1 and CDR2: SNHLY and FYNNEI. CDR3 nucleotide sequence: TGTGCCAGCAGTGACCCTGGAAACACCATATATTTT. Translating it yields CASSDPGNTIYF.

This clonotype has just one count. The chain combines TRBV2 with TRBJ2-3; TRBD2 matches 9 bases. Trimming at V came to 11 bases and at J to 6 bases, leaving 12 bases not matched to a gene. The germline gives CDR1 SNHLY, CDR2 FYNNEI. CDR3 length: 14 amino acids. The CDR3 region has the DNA TGTGCCGGAGGGACTAGCCGCACCGGGGATACGCAGTATTTT. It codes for CAGGTSRTGDTQYF.

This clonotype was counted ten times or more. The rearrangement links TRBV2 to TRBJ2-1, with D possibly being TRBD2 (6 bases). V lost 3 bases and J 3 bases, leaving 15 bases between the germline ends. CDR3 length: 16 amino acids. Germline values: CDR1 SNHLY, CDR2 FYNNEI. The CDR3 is CASSDEAGTFYNEQFF. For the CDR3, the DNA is TGTGCCAGCAGTGATGAGGCGGGGACGTTCTACAATGAGCAGTTCTTC.

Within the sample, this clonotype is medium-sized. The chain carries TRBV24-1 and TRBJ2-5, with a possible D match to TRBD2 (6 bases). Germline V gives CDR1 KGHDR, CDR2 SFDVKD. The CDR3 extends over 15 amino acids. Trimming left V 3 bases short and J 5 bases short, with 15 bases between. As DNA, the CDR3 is TGTGCCACCAGTGATCCGAAGAGGGCGGGGGAGACCCAGTACTTC. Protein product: CATSDPKRAGETQYF.

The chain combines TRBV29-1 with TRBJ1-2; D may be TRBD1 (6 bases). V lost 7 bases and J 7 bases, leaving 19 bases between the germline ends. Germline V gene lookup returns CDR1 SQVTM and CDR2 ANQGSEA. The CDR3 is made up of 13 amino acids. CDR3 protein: CSAWEGGGGGYTF. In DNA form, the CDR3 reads TGCAGCGCATGGGAGGGGGGCGGAGGTGGCTACACCTTC.

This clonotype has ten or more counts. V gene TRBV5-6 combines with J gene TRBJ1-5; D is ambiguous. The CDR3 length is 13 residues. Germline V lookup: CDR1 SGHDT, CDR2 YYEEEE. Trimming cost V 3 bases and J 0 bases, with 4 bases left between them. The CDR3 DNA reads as TGTGCCAGCAGCTCCGGTAGCAATCAGCCCCAGCATTTT. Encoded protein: CASSSGSNQPQHF. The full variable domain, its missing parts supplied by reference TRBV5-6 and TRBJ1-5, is DAGVTQSPTHLIKTRGQQVTLRCSPKSGHDTVSWYQQALGQGPQFIFQYYEEEERQRGNFPDRFSGHQFPNYSSELNVNALLLGDSALYLCASSSGSNQPQHFGDGTRLSIL.